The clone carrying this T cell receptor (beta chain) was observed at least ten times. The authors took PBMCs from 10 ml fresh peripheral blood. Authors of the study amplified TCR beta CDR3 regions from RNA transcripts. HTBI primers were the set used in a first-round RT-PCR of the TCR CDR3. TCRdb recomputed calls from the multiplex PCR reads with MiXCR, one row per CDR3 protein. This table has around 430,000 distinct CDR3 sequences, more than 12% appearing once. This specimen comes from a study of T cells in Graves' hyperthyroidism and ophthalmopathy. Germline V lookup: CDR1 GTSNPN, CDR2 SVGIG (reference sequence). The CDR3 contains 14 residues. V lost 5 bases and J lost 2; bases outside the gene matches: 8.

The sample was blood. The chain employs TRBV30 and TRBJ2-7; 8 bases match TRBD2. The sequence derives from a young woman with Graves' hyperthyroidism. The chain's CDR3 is CAWDPGLGTYEQYF. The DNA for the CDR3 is TGTGCCTGGGACCCGGGACTAGGGACCTACGAGCAGTACTTC.